One sample yielded the 2 T cell receptor beta chains listed below, sequenced in a study of regulatory T cells in long-lasting Graves disease. Time point indicated: newly diagnosed GD, antithyroid drugs for less than 3 months. Making the TCR library involved RNA that had been extracted from PBMCs. With iRepertoire HTBI primers and Arm-PCR of CDR3 regions, TCR beta libraries were built. TCRdb reanalysed the multiplex PCR reads using MiXCR and keeps one entry per CDR3 protein. The sample contains hundreds of thousands of distinct CDR3 sequences, about 12% of which appear only once. The same sample was also used in a study of T cells in Graves' hyperthyroidism and ophthalmopathy.

The specimen comprised peripheral blood mononuclear cells (PBMCs), sampled at new diagnosis, from a patient treated with antithyroid drugs. These receptors all stem from a woman in her twenties or thirties with Graves disease.

In its sample, this clonotype was seen many times. The chain uses TRBV7-3 and TRBJ1-6, with D tentatively TRBD1 (6 bases). The length of the CDR3 is 15 residues. CDR1 and CDR2 from the germline V gene are SGHTA and FQGTGA. V lost 2 bases and J lost 7, with 12 bases in between. CDR3 protein: CASSLLPGVNSPLHF. The DNA for the CDR3 is TGTGCCAGCAGCTTACTCCCAGGGGTAAATTCACCCCTCCACTTT.

The chain's CDR3 is CASSQEGSQNTEAFF. Written as DNA, the CDR3 is TGTGCCAGCAGCCAAGAAGGCAGCCAGAACACTGAAGCTTTCTTT. The genes are TRBV3-1 and TRBJ1-1; D is unclear. Germline values: CDR1 LGHDT, CDR2 YNNKEL (reference sequence). The CDR3 contains 15 residues. Trimming pared 0 bases from V and 1 base from J, leaving 9 bases between. The whole variable domain, remainder taken from reference TRBV3-1 and TRBJ1-1, is DTAVSQTPKYLVTQMGNDKSIKCEQNLGHDTMYWYKQDSKKFLKIMFSYNNKELIINETVPNRFSPKSPDKAHLNLHINSLELGDSAVYFCASSQEGSQNTEAFFGQGTRLTVV.